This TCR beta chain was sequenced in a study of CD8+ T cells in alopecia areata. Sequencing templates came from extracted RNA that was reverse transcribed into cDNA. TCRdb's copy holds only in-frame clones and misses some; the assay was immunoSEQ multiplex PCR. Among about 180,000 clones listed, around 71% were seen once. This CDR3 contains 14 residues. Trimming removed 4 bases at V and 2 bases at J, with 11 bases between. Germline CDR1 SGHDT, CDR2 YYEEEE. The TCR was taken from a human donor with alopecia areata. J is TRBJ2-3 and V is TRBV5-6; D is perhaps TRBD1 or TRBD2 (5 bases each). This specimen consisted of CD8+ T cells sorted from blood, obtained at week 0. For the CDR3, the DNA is TGTGCCAGCAGCCCGGGACCAAACACAGATACGCAGTATTTT. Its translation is CASSPGPNTDTQYF.